These T cell receptor beta chains were read from a single sample in a study of human T cells and chemical hapten exposure. TCRdb fed the RACE reads into MiXCR, producing one record per CDR3 protein. The repertoire holds about 290,000 distinct CDR3 sequences, with about 7.7% as singletons. The sample here was whole blood, taken in connection with sensitization to the hapten diphenylcyclopropenone (DPC). The source is a man aged 18 to 30 with alopecia areata. Some clones in this sample may be carry-over from other donors' samples. The conserved cysteine and the conserved F or W are not part of the CDR3 here. D genes are given only for firm matches. Clone size, where shown, is once, few, many, or a class for clones that have expanded.

CDR3aa | j_gene | d_gene | abundance | v_gene
ASSYSGGSSYNEQF | TRBJ2-1 | - | many | TRBV6-5
ASSFRNQGKVAEAF | TRBJ1-1 | - | few | TRBV4-3
ASSPRDLSGETQY | TRBJ2-5 | - | many | TRBV9
SARASREANEKLF | TRBJ1-4 | - | many | TRBV20-1
ASSLFRAYQPQH | TRBJ1-5 | - | few | TRBV7-8
ASSGQGSDTEAF | TRBJ1-1 | TRBD1 | many | TRBV10-1
ASSYGSTNEKLF | TRBJ1-4 | - | few | TRBV6-5
ATRTYEQY | TRBJ2-7 | - | - | TRBV6-1
ATSSGDRVRLDTQY | TRBJ2-3 | TRBD1 | - | TRBV9
ASSPRSGEYSYEQY | TRBJ2-7 | TRBD2 | few | TRBV5-1
ASSKGPEAF | TRBJ1-1 | - | few | TRBV6-5
SGLRRDSSTDTQY | TRBJ2-3 | TRBD1 | - | TRBV20-1
ASSLVGTGGADTQY | TRBJ2-3 | TRBD1 | few | TRBV7-2
ASRRGQVPTEAF | TRBJ1-1 | - | - | TRBV6-2/TRBV6-3
SVFFGGQNIQY | TRBJ2-4 | - | - | TRBV29-1
ASSQGLAGYRTDTQY | TRBJ2-3 | TRBD2 | few | TRBV4-2